Following are 21 T cell receptor beta chains from one sample sequenced in a study of blood T cell repertoires in COVID-19. Only in-frame clones appear in the TCRdb table, and some are missing; sequencing was by immunoSEQ multiplex PCR. Among 230,000 or so clones listed, about 85% were seen once. Material: PBMCs or T cells enriched from blood (not recorded which). These TCRs come from a woman between 50 and 59 years old who had been exposed to COVID-19.

This clone was seen a handful of times. V is TRBV9 and J is TRBJ1-1; D is undetermined. The germline gives CDR1 SGDLS, CDR2 YYNGEE. The CDR3 runs 13 residues. The germline V and J ends were trimmed by 3 bases and 4 bases, with 10 bases remaining between them. The CDR3 sequence: CASSGSLTTEAFF. The CDR3 region has the DNA TGTGCCAGCAGCGGGAGTTTGACCACTGAAGCTTTCTTT.

This clone was recorded once. It is unclear where the CDR3 begins or ends on the DNA, so no DNA is shown, and the CDR3 is as TCRdb lists it. The chain combines TRBV28 with TRBJ2-7; TRBD1, as called in the table, went unchecked against the DNA. CDR1 is MDHEN and CDR2 is SYDVKM in the germline V gene. The CDR3 length is 15 residues, termini included. The CDR3 is CASSSSTGGKYEQYF.

V is TRBV3-1 (or the pseudogene TRBV3-2) and J is TRBJ1-2; D call uncertain. The CDR3 runs to 15 residues. Between the trimmed V and J ends, which lost 0 bases and 7 bases, there was a span of 15 bases. Germline-derived CDR1 and CDR2 are LGHDT and YNNKEL (reference sequence). CDR3 in amino acids: CASSQDLLFGGGYTF. Written as DNA, the CDR3 is TGTGCCAGCAGCCAAGATCTGCTTTTCGGAGGTGGCTACACCTTC.

V usage is TRBV7-8 and J usage is TRBJ1-1, with a tentative D call TRBD1 (5 bases). Trimming shortened V by 1 base and J by 0 bases, and 15 bases separated the two germline ends. Per the germline V gene, CDR1 is SGHVS and CDR2 is FQNEAQ. The CDR3 contains 17 residues. In nucleotides, the CDR3 is TGTGCCAGCAGCTTAGAGGGAGGGGAGCTGATGAACACTGAAGCTTTCTTT. It codes for CASSLEGGELMNTEAFF.

The chain is built from TRBV9 and TRBJ1-6; 8 bases line up with TRBD1. The CDR3 spans 14 residues. From germline, CDR1 is SGDLS and CDR2 YYNGEE. V was clipped by 4 bases and J by 7 bases; unmatched bases: 4. The CDR3 DNA follows: TGTGCCAGCAGCACAGGGGGTGGGAATTCACCCCTCCACTTT. Residues: CASSTGGGNSPLHF.

V and J are TRBV19 and TRBJ1-2; TRBD1 is a possible D gene (6 bases). The CDR3 consists of 16 residues. V was shortened by 5 bases and J by 0 bases, with 16 bases between the two germline ends. Germline V gene data show CDR1 as LNHDA and CDR2 as SQIVND (reference sequence). In DNA form, the CDR3 reads TGTGCCAGTAGTTTCCCCGGGACAAAAACTAACTATGGCTACACCTTC. Translated, it gives CASSFPGTKTNYGYTF. The variable domain in full, with the rest retrieved from reference TRBV19 and TRBJ1-2, is DGGITQSPKYLFRKEGQNVTLSCEQNLNHDAMYWYRQDPGQGLRLIYYSQIVNDFQKGDIAEGYSVSREKKESFPLTVTSAQKNPTAFYLCASSFPGTKTNYGYTFGSGTRLTVV.

The genes are TRBV21-1 and TRBJ1-2. TRBV21-1 is tagged as a pseudogene. CDR3 length: 12 residues. CDR3 DNA: TGTGCCAGCAGCAATGCGGGCTATGGCTACACCTTC. Translation: CASSNAGYGYTF.

The CDR3 loop reads CASSVGTAKNTEAFF. In nucleotides, the CDR3 is TGTGCCAGCAGCGTAGGGACAGCGAAAAACACTGAAGCTTTCTTT. J is TRBJ1-1 and V is TRBV9; D may be TRBD1 (6 bases). CDR3 size: 15 residues. Trimming shortened V by 0 bases and J by 2 bases, and 11 bases separated the two germline ends. Germline CDR1 and CDR2: SGDLS and YYNGEE.

The chain uses TRBV29-1 and TRBJ2-7, with D maybe TRBD1 (5 bases). V was trimmed by 1 base and J by 3 bases, leaving 7 bases between them. From germline, CDR1 is SQVTM and CDR2 ANQGSEA. The CDR3 length is 12 residues. CDR3 amino acids: CSVEVGRYEQYF. The DNA of the CDR3 is TGCAGCGTTGAAGTGGGGCGCTACGAGCAGTACTTC.

This clone was observed many times. The V and J genes are TRBV11-1 and TRBJ2-1; 8 bases are shared with TRBD2. CDR1 and CDR2 (germline): SGHAT, FQDESV (reference sequence). The ends lost 4 bases at V and 5 bases at J; junction bases unmatched: 7. The CDR3 runs 15 residues. CDR3 in amino acids: CASSSTAGGHNEQFF. The CDR3 coding sequence is TGTGCCAGCAGCTCTACGGCGGGGGGCCACAATGAGCAGTTCTTC.

The chain is built from TRBV19 and TRBJ2-2; 8 nucleotides agree with TRBD2. CDR1 is LNHDA, CDR2 SQIVND, per germline (reference sequence). The CDR3 runs 13 residues. V lost 9 bases and J lost 9; bases outside the gene matches: 9. The CDR3 protein is CASTIAGSRELFF. In DNA form, the CDR3 reads TGTGCCAGCACAATAGCGGGAAGTAGGGAGCTGTTTTTT.

This rearrangement joins TRBV3-1 (or the pseudogene TRBV3-2) to TRBJ1-1; D remains ambiguous. Per the germline V gene, CDR1 is LGHDT and CDR2 is YNNKEL (reference sequence). V dropped 1 base and J dropped 1 base, with 7 bases sitting between them. The CDR3 consists of 14 residues. The CDR3 DNA sequence: TGTGCCAGCAGCCAAGCGGGTGCGAACACTGAAGCTTTCTTT. Translated, it gives CASSQAGANTEAFF.

This sequence joins TRBV9 and TRBJ1-1, with a tentative D call TRBD1 (5 bases). Trimming removed 1 base at V and 8 bases at J, with 15 bases between. This CDR3 region has 14 residues. Germline V CDR1 and CDR2: SGDLS, YYNGEE. Written as DNA, the CDR3 is TGTGCCAGCAGCGTACTCGACAGAATACCCGAAGCTTTCTTT. Its protein product is CASSVLDRIPEAFF.

J is TRBJ2-7 and V is TRBV4-1; 8 bases line up with TRBD1. Trimming cost V 0 bases and J 4 bases; bases outside gene matches: 8. The CDR3 contains 16 residues. The germline gives CDR1 MGHRA, CDR2 YSYEKL. In DNA form, the CDR3 reads TGCGCCAGCAGCCAAGACCCCGGGACAGGTTTGTACGAGCAGTACTTC. This gives the protein CASSQDPGTGLYEQYF.

This clone has just one count. J is TRBJ2-5 and V is TRBV29-1, with 8 bases lining up with TRBD1. This CDR3 is 13 amino acids long. Trimming at V came to 7 bases and at J to 1 base, leaving 5 bases not matched to a gene. The germline V gene has CDR1 SQVTM and CDR2 ANQGSEA. The CDR3 DNA follows: TGCAGCGGATCGGACAGGGCCCAAGAGACCCAGTACTTC. Its translation: CSGSDRAQETQYF.

The V call is TRBV2, the J call TRBJ1-5; 8 bases fit TRBD1. CDR3 length: 14 residues. The germline V gene has CDR1 SNHLY and CDR2 FYNNEI. With V trimmed by 6 bases and J by 6 bases, 7 bases remained unmatched. The CDR3 region is CASSQGAGSQPQHF. In DNA, the CDR3 is TGTGCCAGCAGCCAGGGGGCTGGAAGTCAGCCCCAGCATTTT.

This clone was counted once. The rearrangement uses TRBV7-8 and TRBJ2-7; the D gene is possibly TRBD1 (6 bases). The CDR3 spans 14 residues. Germline values: CDR1 SGHVS, CDR2 FQNEAQ. V lost 6 bases to trimming and J lost 3 bases, with 15 bases between them. The CDR3 spells CASSLSEGDYEQYF. The CDR3 bases are TGTGCCAGCAGTCTTAGCGAGGGGGACTACGAGCAGTACTTC.

In its sample, this clone was seen many times. V and J are TRBV5-1 and TRBJ2-7, with D possibly matching TRBD1 (6 bases). The CDR3 has 16 residues. CDR1 and CDR2 from the germline V gene are SGHRS and YFSETQ. Trimming pared 0 bases from V and 1 base from J, leaving 14 bases between. CDR3 amino acids: CASSLEGWQGSYEQYF. Here the CDR3 DNA reads TGCGCCAGCAGCTTGGAAGGGTGGCAGGGGTCCTACGAGCAGTACTTC.

The V and J genes are TRBV5-4 and TRBJ1-2; 9 nucleotides match TRBD1. The ends lost 2 bases at V and 4 bases at J; junction bases unmatched: 6. The V gene's germline CDR1 is SGHNT and CDR2 YYREEE (reference sequence). The CDR3 loop spans 15 amino acids. The CDR3 reads CASSFSGTGFYGYTF. DNA for the CDR3: TGTGCCAGCAGCTTCTCCGGGACAGGGTTCTATGGCTACACCTTC.

CDR3 sequence reads: CASSRDFSGNTIYF. DNA for the CDR3: TGTGCCAGCAGCCGGGATTTCTCTGGAAACACCATATATTTT. The chain joins TRBV7-9 to TRBJ1-3; no clear D. Germline loops: CDR1 SEHNR, CDR2 FQNEAQ (reference sequence). V was trimmed by 5 bases and J by 0 bases, leaving 8 bases between them. The CDR3 spans 14 residues. Variable domain in full (rest from reference TRBV7-9 and TRBJ1-3): DTGVSQNPRHKITKRGQNVTFRCDPISEHNRLYWYRQTLGQGPEFLTYFQNEAQLEKSRLLSDRFSAERPKGSFSTLEIQRTEQGDSAMYLCASSRDFSGNTIYFGEGSWLTVV.

This chain's CDR3 is CASSQDPWSSSSYNEQFF. CDR3 in DNA: TGCGCCAGCAGCCAAGATCCCTGGAGTTCGAGCTCCTACAATGAGCAGTTCTTC. The gene calls are TRBV4-3 and TRBJ2-1, with D unresolved. This CDR3 region has 18 residues. V dropped 0 bases and J dropped 0 bases, with 15 bases sitting between them. The V gene's germline CDR1 is LGHNA and CDR2 YSLEER.